This T cell receptor (beta chain) was sequenced during a study of regulatory T cells in long-lasting Graves disease. Researchers made TCR beta libraries by using iRepertoire HTBI primers and running Arm-PCR on CDR3 regions. TCRdb re-called the multiplex PCR reads with MiXCR, one entry per CDR3 protein. The sample has roughly 420,000 distinct CDR3 sequences; less than 20% are singletons. At least ten counts were recorded for this clonotype. Its antigen is unidentified. Time point defined: newly diagnosed GD, antithyroid drugs for less than 3 months. Isolated PBMC RNA provided the starting material for the TCR library. Trimming pared 5 bases from V and 9 bases from J, leaving 17 bases between. This CDR3 is 13 amino acids long. Germline V gene sequence: CDR1 MNHEY, CDR2 SVGEGT. Study-wide points: The work looked only at peripheral blood and did not look at thyroid tissue.

This sample was shared with a second study, whose subject was T cells in Graves' hyperthyroidism and ophthalmopathy. This second study says: The study used the HTBI primer set for a first-round RT-PCR of the TCR CDR3. Most thyroid-expanded clonotypes above 0.001 were also found in blood.

The V gene is TRBV6-2 or TRBV6-3, the J gene TRBJ2-7; weak D call: TRBD1 (5 bases). This sample comprised peripheral blood mononuclear cells (PBMCs), obtained at new diagnosis, from a patient treated with antithyroid drugs. The source is a woman younger than 45 with Graves disease. The CDR3 region is CASSEGAPPGQYF. The CDR3 nucleotides read TGTGCCAGCAGTGAAGGGGCGCCCCCCGGGCAGTACTTC.